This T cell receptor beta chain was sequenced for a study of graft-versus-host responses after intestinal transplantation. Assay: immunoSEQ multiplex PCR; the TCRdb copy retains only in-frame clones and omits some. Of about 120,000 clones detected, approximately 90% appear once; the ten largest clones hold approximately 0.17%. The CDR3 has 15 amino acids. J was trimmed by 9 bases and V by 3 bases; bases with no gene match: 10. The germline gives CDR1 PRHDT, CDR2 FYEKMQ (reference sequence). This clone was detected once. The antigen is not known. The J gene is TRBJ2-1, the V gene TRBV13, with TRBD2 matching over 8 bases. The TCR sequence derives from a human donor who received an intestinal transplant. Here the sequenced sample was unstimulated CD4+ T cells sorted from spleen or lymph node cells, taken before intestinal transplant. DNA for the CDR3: TGTGCCAGCAGCTTGGTGGGACTAGGCACGAGTGAGCAGTTCTTC. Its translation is CASSLVGLGTSEQFF.